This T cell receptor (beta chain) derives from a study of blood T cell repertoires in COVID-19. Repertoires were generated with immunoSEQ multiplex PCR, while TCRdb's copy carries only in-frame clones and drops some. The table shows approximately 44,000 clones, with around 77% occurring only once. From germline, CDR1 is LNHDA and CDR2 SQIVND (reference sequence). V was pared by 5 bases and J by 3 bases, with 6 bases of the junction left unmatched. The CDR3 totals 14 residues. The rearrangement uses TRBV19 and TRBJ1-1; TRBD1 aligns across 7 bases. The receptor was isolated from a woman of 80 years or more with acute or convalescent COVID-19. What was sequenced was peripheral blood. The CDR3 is CASSLGTDYTEAFF. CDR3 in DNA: TGTGCCAGTAGTCTCGGGACAGACTACACTGAAGCTTTCTTT.